These 20 T cell receptor beta chains were all obtained from the same sample, sequenced in a study of glioma-infiltrating T cells after dendritic cell vaccination. TCRdb keeps only in-frame clones here, not all; method: immunoSEQ multiplex PCR. The table shows about 82,000 clones, with 70% to 90% occurring only once. Sequencing was performed on blood, taken before dendritic cell vaccination. The receptors derive from a human donor with glioblastoma.

The chain links TRBV5-1 to TRBJ2-5; 7 bases agree with TRBD1. Germline V gene data show CDR1 as SGHRS and CDR2 as YFSETQ. The CDR3 runs to 13 residues. V was clipped by 2 bases and J by 4 bases; unmatched bases: 2. CDR3 nucleotide sequence: TGCGCCAGCAGCTTACAGGGGACAGAGACCCAGTACTTC. Translated, it gives CASSLQGTETQYF. The full variable domain, completed using reference TRBV5-1 and TRBJ2-5, is KAGVTQTPRYLIKTRGQQVTLSCSPISGHRSVSWYQQTPGQGLQFLFEYFSETQRNKGNFPGRFSGRQFSNSRSEMNVSTLELGDSALYLCASSLQGTETQYFGPGTRLLVL.

The rearrangement joins TRBV11-2 to TRBJ1-3; D is perhaps TRBD1 (6 bases). V dropped 5 bases and J dropped 0 bases, with 20 bases sitting between them. In germline, CDR1 is SGHAT, CDR2 FQNNGV. The CDR3 is 18 residues long. CDR3 in DNA: TGTGCCAGCAGCCCCGAGGAATACAGGGTAAACTCTGGAAACACCATATATTTT. Its translation: CASSPEEYRVNSGNTIYF.

The chain links TRBV10-2 to TRBJ2-7; 13 positions agree with TRBD2. The ends lost 6 bases at V and 3 bases at J; junction bases unmatched: 8. Germline-derived CDR1 and CDR2 are WSHSY and SAAADI. The CDR3 contains 16 residues. DNA for the CDR3: TGCGCCAGCAGGGGAACTAGCGGGAGGGCGTACTACGAGCAGTACTTC. The encoded protein is CASRGTSGRAYYEQYF.

This chain connects TRBV27 to TRBJ2-7; 9 bases agree with TRBD1. Losses at the gene ends were 5 bases for V and 3 bases for J; bases not matched to a gene: 5. The germline V gene has CDR1 MNHEY and CDR2 SMNVEV (reference sequence). The CDR3 has 14 residues. The CDR3 protein is CASSRDRDLYEQYF. DNA of the CDR3: TGTGCCAGCAGTAGGGACAGGGATCTCTACGAGCAGTACTTC.

V is TRBV19 and J is TRBJ1-5, with D perhaps TRBD1 (5 bases). The CDR3 is 15 residues long. Trimming cost V 7 bases and J 2 bases, with 15 bases left between them. CDR1 is LNHDA, CDR2 SQIVND, per germline (reference sequence). CDR3 DNA sequence: TGTGCCAGTACTGGGGGGGGAGGAGGCAATCAGCCCCAGCATTTT. It yields the protein CASTGGGGGNQPQHF.

The chain uses TRBV2 and TRBJ1-2; possibly TRBD1 for D (5 bases). The germline V gene has CDR1 SNHLY and CDR2 FYNNEI. The CDR3 is 16 residues long. Trimming took off 1 base at V and 3 bases at J, with 15 bases between the two ends. The CDR3 loop is CASSEGARASYYGYTF. The DNA of the CDR3 is TGTGCCAGCAGTGAAGGGGCCAGGGCAAGCTACTATGGCTACACCTTC.

This chain links TRBV6-5 with TRBJ1-4; D unclear. Germline lookup yields CDR1 MNHEY and CDR2 SVGAGI. With 0 bases removed from V and 11 bases from J, the gap between germline ends came to 16 bases. The CDR3 is 15 amino acids. The DNA of the CDR3 is TGTGCCAGCAGTTACTCCGGGAACCCTCTGGACAAACTGTTTTTT. It encodes CASSYSGNPLDKLFF.

This rearrangement joins TRBV10-2 to TRBJ2-3; TRBD1 is a possible D gene (6 bases). The CDR3 is 15 residues long. The V and J ends lost 8 bases and 2 bases respectively, with 17 bases between them. CDR1 and CDR2 (germline): WSHSY, SAAADI. CDR3 in amino acids: CASRDGQGPTDTQYF. CDR3 in DNA: TGCGCCAGCCGGGACGGTCAGGGGCCCACAGATACGCAGTATTTT.

This chain connects TRBV7-9 to TRBJ2-7; 7 bases are shared with TRBD2. The V and J ends lost 4 bases and 2 bases, in that order; junction bases with no gene match: 14. The CDR3 extends over 17 amino acids. Germline assignment: CDR1 SEHNR and CDR2 FQNEAQ (reference sequence). CDR3 region: CASSSLSGQGGPYEQYF. The CDR3 coding sequence is TGTGCCAGCAGCTCACTATCGGGGCAGGGAGGGCCCTACGAGCAGTACTTC.

The V call is TRBV27, the J call TRBJ2-7; D may be TRBD2 (7 bases). The germline CDR1 and CDR2 sequences are MNHEY and SMNVEV (reference sequence). This CDR3 region has 18 residues. Trimming cost V 3 bases and J 2 bases, with 23 bases left between them. The CDR3 loop reads CASSLRGGLSSITYEQYF. CDR3 in DNA: TGTGCCAGCAGTTTGAGGGGGGGACTCTCCAGCATTACCTACGAGCAGTACTTC.

The chain has TRBV9 and TRBJ1-2, with a weak D call TRBD1 (5 bases). The CDR3 totals 13 residues. The ends were cut back, 3 bases at V and 4 bases at J, with 10 bases in the middle. CDR1 and CDR2 from the germline V gene are SGDLS and YYNGEE. CDR3 sequence reads: CASSEGGAYGYTF. Here the CDR3 DNA reads TGTGCCAGCAGCGAGGGAGGGGCCTATGGCTACACCTTC.

In its sample, this clone was seen once. Within the sample, other DNA sequences also encode this same CDR3. V and J are TRBV7-3 and TRBJ2-5; 9 positions agree with TRBD2. The CDR3 is 16 residues long. V was clipped by 0 bases and J by 1 base; unmatched bases: 3. From germline, CDR1 is SGHTA and CDR2 FQGTGA. DNA for the CDR3: TGTGCCAGCAGCTTAACGGTGACTAGCGGCCAAGAGACCCAGTACTTC. The encoded protein is CASSLTVTSGQETQYF.

The chain uses TRBV5-4 and TRBJ2-1, with 12 bases fitting TRBD2. There are 17 residues in the CDR3. V trimming: 1 base; J trimming: 2 bases; junction bases outside the gene matches: 4. Germline CDR1 SGHNT, CDR2 YYREEE (reference sequence). CDR3: CASSLPSGGAAYNEQFF. CDR3 nucleotide sequence: TGTGCCAGCAGCTTGCCTAGCGGGGGGGCGGCCTACAATGAGCAGTTCTTC.

This chain joins TRBV5-6 and TRBJ1-6; TRBD1 matches 10 bases. Germline values: CDR1 SGHDT, CDR2 YYEEEE. After removal of 3 bases from V and 10 bases from J, the junction contained 10 bases not matched to a gene. There are 16 residues in the CDR3. The CDR3 spells CASSWGQGRLGSPLHF. CDR3 in DNA: TGTGCCAGCAGCTGGGGACAGGGGCGGCTCGGGTCACCCCTCCACTTT.

The rearrangement joins TRBV6-1 to TRBJ1-5; D remains unclear. The ends were cut back, 4 bases at V and 5 bases at J, with 3 bases in the middle. This CDR3 region has 11 residues. Per the germline V gene, CDR1 is MNHNS and CDR2 is SASEGT. CDR3 coding DNA: TGTGCCAGCAGTGCATATCAGCCCCAGCATTTT. Amino acid sequence: CASSAYQPQHF.

The chain uses TRBV5-1 and TRBJ2-3; a possible D gene is TRBD2 (6 bases). The V gene's germline CDR1 is SGHRS and CDR2 YFSETQ. The length of the CDR3 is 13 residues. With 1 base removed from V and 6 bases from J, the gap between germline ends came to 9 bases. The CDR3 DNA reads as TGCGCCAGCAGCTTGTGGGACTTTGATACGCAGTATTTT. Its translation: CASSLWDFDTQYF.

The V gene is TRBV30, the J gene TRBJ2-1, with 8 bases lining up with TRBD2. This CDR3 has 15 amino acids. The V gene's germline CDR1 is GTSNPN and CDR2 SVGIG (reference sequence). V lost 0 bases to trimming and J lost 2 bases; unmatched junction nucleotides: 3. CDR3 protein: CAWSVRGGPYNEQFF. CDR3 nucleotide sequence: TGTGCCTGGAGTGTACGGGGGGGGCCCTACAATGAGCAGTTCTTC.

This chain links TRBV5-1 with TRBJ1-1; 7 bases are shared with TRBD1. The CDR3 is made up of 15 amino acids. The germline V gene encodes CDR1 SGHRS and CDR2 YFSETQ. The V segment lost 1 base and the J segment 5 bases; nucleotides outside the gene matches: 8. CDR3 DNA sequence: TGCGCCAGCAGCTTGACAGGGGATAGAGGTACTGAAGCTTTCTTT. Residues: CASSLTGDRGTEAFF.

The chain joins TRBV19 to TRBJ2-7; 10 nucleotides line up with TRBD2. Germline assignment: CDR1 LNHDA and CDR2 SQIVND (reference sequence). The CDR3 is 18 amino acids. Trimming removed 4 bases from V and 0 bases from J; junction bases left unmatched: 12. CDR3 protein: CASSTLLSGRGSSYEQYF. The CDR3 DNA sequence: TGTGCCAGTAGTACCCTCCTCAGCGGGAGGGGGAGCTCCTACGAGCAGTACTTC.

Only one count was recorded for this clone. The CDR3 coding sequence is TGCGCCAGCAGCCAAGATGGGGGGACTAGCGGGAGGGCCCGTACCAATGAGCAGTTCTTC. It is translated as CASSQDGGTSGRARTNEQFF. This chain connects TRBV4-1 to TRBJ2-1; 16 positions match TRBD2. The V gene end was trimmed by 0 bases and the J gene end by 6 bases; junction bases not matched to a gene: 11. Germline CDR1 reads MGHRA; CDR2 reads YSYEKL. The CDR3 extends over 20 amino acids.